This entry lists 20 T cell receptor beta chains sequenced from one sample in a study of T cell responses to AZD1222 COVID-19 vaccine. Sequenced by immunoSEQ multiplex PCR; TCRdb stores in-frame clones only, minus some. The sample shows some 99,000 clones, approximately 90% of them seen only once. The source was peripheral blood, collected on day 0 of AZD1222 vaccination. The receptor set was obtained from an adult in good health.

The DNA for the CDR3 is TGTGCCAGCAGTAGGGACAGGGTTGTGATTGAAGCTTTCTTT. It translates to CASSRDRVVIEAFF. The V call is TRBV28, the J call TRBJ1-1; TRBD1 matches 9 bases. The CDR3 consists of 14 residues. The V gene's germline CDR1 is MDHEN and CDR2 SYDVKM. The V and J ends lost 5 bases and 7 bases, in that order; junction bases with no gene match: 8.

This chain joins TRBV20-1 and TRBJ2-5; perhaps TRBD2 as D (6 bases). The CDR3 is made up of 13 amino acids. Germline CDR1 and CDR2: DFQATT and SNEGSKA (reference sequence). V gave up 3 bases and J gave up 5 bases, with 13 bases separating them. CDR3 loop: CSASVLARETQYF. The DNA for the CDR3 is TGCAGTGCTAGTGTCCTAGCGAGGGAGACCCAGTACTTC.

This chain links TRBV3-1 (or the pseudogene TRBV3-2) with TRBJ2-2; D is unclear. Germline V gene sequence: CDR1 LGHDT, CDR2 YNNKEL (reference sequence). V lost 0 bases, J lost 6 bases, and 8 bases lay in between. This CDR3 spans 14 amino acids. This chain's CDR3 is CASSQEMWAGELFF. The CDR3 DNA follows: TGTGCCAGCAGCCAAGAGATGTGGGCCGGGGAGCTGTTTTTT.

A single count supports this clone. The chain recombines TRBV6-1 with TRBJ1-1, with D possibly being TRBD1 (5 bases). The germline gives CDR1 MNHNS, CDR2 SASEGT. Trimming stripped 2 bases from V and 3 bases from J, with 16 bases between. The CDR3 spans 16 residues. The CDR3 loop is CASSEYSFGGDTEAFF. CDR3 DNA sequence: TGTGCCAGCAGTGAATACAGCTTTGGGGGTGACACTGAAGCTTTCTTT.

J is TRBJ1-1 and V is TRBV7-9; D is uncertain. The CDR3 loop spans 13 amino acids. Per germline, CDR1 SEHNR and CDR2 FQNEAQ (reference sequence). Trimming removed 0 bases from V and 3 bases from J, with 5 bases in between. CDR3 nucleotides: TGTGCCAGCAGCTTAGCCGAATACACTGAAGCTTTCTTT. This sequence encodes CASSLAEYTEAFF.

This clone was seen only once. The chain carries TRBV7-8 and TRBJ2-5; 8 bases fit TRBD2. J was trimmed by 8 bases and V by 5 bases; bases with no gene match: 4. This CDR3 comprises 12 residues. Germline CDR1 reads SGHVS; CDR2 reads FQNEAQ. CDR3 sequence: CASSPGGGTQYF. The CDR3 region has the DNA TGTGCCAGCAGCCCCGGGGGGGGTACCCAGTACTTC. Full variable domain (outside the CDR3, taken from reference TRBV7-8 and TRBJ2-5): GAGVSQSPRYKVAKRGQDVALRCDPISGHVSLFWYQQALGQGPEFLTYFQNEAQLDKSGLPSDRFFAERPEGSVSTLKIQRTQQEDSAVYLCASSPGGGTQYFGPGTRLLVL.

This CDR3 reads CASSPGPSTDTQYF. DNA of the CDR3: TGTGCCAGCTCACCGGGACCGAGCACAGATACGCAGTATTTT. V gene TRBV18 combines with J gene TRBJ2-3; D possibly uses TRBD1 or TRBD2 (5 bases each). Per germline, CDR1 KGHSH and CDR2 LQKENI. Trimming shortened V by 3 bases and J by 0 bases, and 7 bases separated the two germline ends. This CDR3 has 14 amino acids.

The chain recombines TRBV7-2 with TRBJ1-6; D is undetermined. Germline V gene lookup returns CDR1 SGHTA and CDR2 FQGNSA. Trimming pared 5 bases from V and 4 bases from J, leaving 3 bases between. The CDR3 consists of 12 residues. CDR3 nucleotides: TGTGCCAGCAGCCCTTATAATTCACCCCTCCACTTT. Protein product: CASSPYNSPLHF.

The J gene is TRBJ1-2, the V gene TRBV29-1; D perhaps matches TRBD1 (5 bases). V lost 1 base, J lost 3 bases, and 9 bases lay in between. Germline loops: CDR1 SQVTM, CDR2 ANQGSEA. The CDR3 is made up of 13 amino acids. This CDR3 reads CSVEGRGHYGYTF. In nucleotides, the CDR3 is TGCAGCGTTGAAGGACGGGGACACTATGGCTACACCTTC.

This rearrangement joins TRBV27 to TRBJ2-2; D ambiguous. V was trimmed by 3 bases and J by 6 bases, leaving 8 bases between them. The CDR3 is 13 residues long. The germline gives CDR1 MNHEY, CDR2 SMNVEV (reference sequence). CDR3: CASSLWVSGELFF. In nucleotides, the CDR3 is TGTGCCAGCAGTTTGTGGGTGTCCGGGGAGCTGTTTTTT.

The chain combines TRBV9 with TRBJ2-3; D gene uncertain. CDR3 size: 16 residues. Trimming took 0 bases from V and 6 from J, leaving 17 bases between them. Germline CDR1 is SGDLS and CDR2 is YYNGEE. CDR3 sequence reads: CASSVDHRGVWDTQYF. For the CDR3, the DNA is TGTGCCAGCAGCGTAGACCACCGCGGCGTATGGGATACGCAGTATTTT. Drawing the rest from reference TRBV9 and TRBJ2-3, the complete variable domain is DSGVTQTPKHLITATGQRVTLRCSPRSGDLSVYWYQQSLDQGLQFLIQYYNGEERAKGNILERFSAQQFPDLHSELNLSSLELGDSALYFCASSVDHRGVWDTQYFGPGTRLTVL.

J is TRBJ2-1 and V is TRBV2; no reliable D call. Germline CDR1 is SNHLY and CDR2 is FYNNEI. The V end lost 2 bases, the J end lost 1 base, and 6 bases lay between the germline ends. The CDR3 has 14 residues. DNA of the CDR3: TGTGCCAGCAGTGAACGGCAATCCTACAATGAGCAGTTCTTC. It is translated as CASSERQSYNEQFF. The full variable domain, with the rest looked up from reference TRBV2 and TRBJ2-1, is EPEVTQTPSHQVTQMGQEVILRCVPISNHLYFYWYRQILGQKVEFLVSFYNNEISEKSEIFDDQFSVERPDGSNFTLKIRSTKLEDSAMYFCASSERQSYNEQFFGPGTRLTVL.

This sequence joins TRBV24-1 and TRBJ1-2, with no clear D. In germline, CDR1 is KGHDR, CDR2 SFDVKD. The CDR3 totals 14 residues. V dropped 6 bases and J dropped 0 bases, with 10 bases sitting between them. CDR3 loop: CATSWRGANYGYTF. The CDR3, as DNA: TGTGCCACCAGTTGGAGAGGCGCTAACTATGGCTACACCTTC.

The CDR3 loop reads CASSIGLAGTASTDTQYF. CDR3 DNA: TGTGCCAGTAGTATAGGTCTAGCGGGGACAGCTAGCACAGATACGCAGTATTTT. The chain couples TRBV19 to TRBJ2-3, with 9 bases identical to TRBD2. The trim removed 1 base at V and 0 bases at J, leaving 8 bases unmatched. Per germline, CDR1 LNHDA and CDR2 SQIVND (reference sequence). The CDR3 has 18 amino acids.

This clone was detected once. V is TRBV30 and J is TRBJ1-3; D may be TRBD1 (5 bases). CDR1 is GTSNPN and CDR2 is SVGIG in the germline V gene (reference sequence). V was cut by 0 bases and J by 6 bases, with 15 bases left in between. This CDR3 region has 15 residues. The CDR3 protein is CAWSVPAGRVNTIYF. CDR3 nucleotides: TGTGCCTGGAGTGTACCTGCAGGGAGGGTAAACACCATATATTTT. Variable domain in full (rest from reference TRBV30 and TRBJ1-3): SQTIHQWPATLVQPVGSPLSLECTVEGTSNPNLYWYRQAAGRGLQLLFYSVGIGQISSEVPQNLSASRPQDRQFILSSKKLLLSDSGFYLCAWSVPAGRVNTIYFGEGSWLTVV.

The chain has TRBV7-9 and TRBJ2-7; D ambiguous. Trimming removed 2 bases at V and 6 bases at J, with 11 bases between. This CDR3 contains 13 residues. The germline CDR1 and CDR2 sequences are SEHNR and FQNEAQ (reference sequence). CDR3 nucleotides: TGTGCCAGCAGCTTATCGCAGGTGCCCGAGCAGTACTTC. This gives the protein CASSLSQVPEQYF. Variable domain in full (rest from reference TRBV7-9 and TRBJ2-7): DTGVSQNPRHKITKRGQNVTFRCDPISEHNRLYWYRQTLGQGPEFLTYFQNEAQLEKSRLLSDRFSAERPKGSFSTLEIQRTEQGDSAMYLCASSLSQVPEQYFGPGTRLTVT.

This rearrangement joins TRBV5-4 to TRBJ2-7, with D perhaps being TRBD1 or TRBD2 (5 bases each). Trimming cost V 5 bases and J 4 bases, with 16 bases left between them. Germline CDR1 reads SGHNT; CDR2 reads YYREEE (reference sequence). This CDR3 comprises 14 residues. CDR3 nucleotides: TGTGCCAGCAGACCCCGGGACGGAAAATACGAGCAGTACTTC. The encoded protein is CASRPRDGKYEQYF.

This chain connects TRBV19 to TRBJ1-4, with D possibly being TRBD1 (6 bases). This CDR3 spans 15 amino acids. Germline V CDR1 and CDR2: LNHDA, SQIVND (reference sequence). The V and J ends lost 3 bases and 4 bases respectively, with 12 bases between them. The CDR3 spells CASSMKGVRNEKLFF. The CDR3 nucleotides are TGTGCCAGTAGTATGAAGGGGGTTCGTAATGAAAAACTGTTTTTT.

This chain connects TRBV19 to TRBJ1-5; D is perhaps TRBD1 (6 bases). CDR1 is LNHDA, CDR2 SQIVND, per germline (reference sequence). There are 15 residues in the CDR3. The V end lost 1 base, the J end lost 1 base, and 8 bases lay between the germline ends. The CDR3 here is CASSIVGASNQPQHF. The CDR3 DNA sequence: TGTGCCAGTAGTATAGTGGGGGCAAGCAATCAGCCCCAGCATTTT.

The CDR3 is CASRGHQNTGELFF. CDR3 bases: TGTGCCAGCAGGGGACACCAGAACACCGGGGAGCTGTTTTTT. The gene calls are TRBV9 and TRBJ2-2; a possible D gene is TRBD1 (6 bases). V was cut by 5 bases and J by 1 base, with 9 bases left in between. Germline V gene data show CDR1 as SGDLS and CDR2 as YYNGEE. This CDR3 has 14 amino acids. Together with reference TRBV9 and TRBJ2-2, the CDR3 gives the full variable domain: DSGVTQTPKHLITATGQRVTLRCSPRSGDLSVYWYQQSLDQGLQFLIQYYNGEERAKGNILERFSAQQFPDLHSELNLSSLELGDSALYFCASRGHQNTGELFFGEGSRLTVL.